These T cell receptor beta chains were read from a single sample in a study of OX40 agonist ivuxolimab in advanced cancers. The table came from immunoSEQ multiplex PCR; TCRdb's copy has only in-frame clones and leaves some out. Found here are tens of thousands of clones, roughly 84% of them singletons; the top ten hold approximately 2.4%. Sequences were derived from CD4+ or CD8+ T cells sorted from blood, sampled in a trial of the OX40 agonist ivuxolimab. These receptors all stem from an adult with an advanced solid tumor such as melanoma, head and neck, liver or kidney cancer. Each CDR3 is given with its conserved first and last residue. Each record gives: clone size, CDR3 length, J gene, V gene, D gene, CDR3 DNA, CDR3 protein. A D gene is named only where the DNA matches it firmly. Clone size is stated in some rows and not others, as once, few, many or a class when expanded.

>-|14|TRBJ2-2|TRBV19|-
TGTGCCAGTAGAATCAGTCCGAACACCGGGGAGCTGTTTTTT
CASRISPNTGELFF
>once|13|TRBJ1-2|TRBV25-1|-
TGTGCCAGCAGTCGGGCAGGCGACTATGGCTACACCTTC
CASSRAGDYGYTF
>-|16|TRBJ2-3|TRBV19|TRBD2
TGTGCCAGTAGTCAATCCAGCGGGAGTGGCACAGATACGCAGTATTTT
CASSQSSGSGTDTQYF
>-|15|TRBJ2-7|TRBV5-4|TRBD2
TGTGCCAGCAGCCCTAGCGGGGGCCCCCTTAACGAGCAGTACTTC
CASSPSGGPLNEQYF
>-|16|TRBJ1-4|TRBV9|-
TGTGCCAGCAGCGTAGACGGCAGGGGAGGCGGTGAAAAACTGTTTTTT
CASSVDGRGGGEKLFF
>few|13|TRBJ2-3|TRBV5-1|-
TGCGCCAGCAGCCGGGACTCCACAGATACGCAGTATTTT
CASSRDSTDTQYF
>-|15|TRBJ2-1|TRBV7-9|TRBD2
TGTGCCAGCAGCTTACTAGCGGGAGGAACCGGTGAGCAGTTCTTC
CASSLLAGGTGEQFF
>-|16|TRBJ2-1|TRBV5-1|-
TGCGCCAGCAGCTTGGCCGGCGGACACTCCTACAATGAGCAGTTCTTC
CASSLAGGHSYNEQFF
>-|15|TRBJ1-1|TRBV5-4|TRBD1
TGTGCCAGCAGCTTGCAGGGGGCGAGCCACACTGAAGCTTTCTTT
CASSLQGASHTEAFF
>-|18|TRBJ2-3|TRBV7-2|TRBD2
TGTGCCAGCAGCTTGGGACTAGCGGGAGTAGGGTCCACAGATACGCAGTATTTT
CASSLGLAGVGSTDTQYF
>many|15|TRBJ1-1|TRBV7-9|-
TGTGCCAGCAGCTTAAACGCACGGGGGAACACTGAAGCTTTCTTT
CASSLNARGNTEAFF
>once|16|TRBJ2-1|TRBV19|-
TGTGCCAGTAGACCCCGGCGGGGAAGCTCCTACAATGAGCAGTTCTTC
CASRPRRGSSYNEQFF
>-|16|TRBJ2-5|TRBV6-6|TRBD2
TGTGCCAGCAGTTACGGGACTAGCGCCCTCGGGGAGACCCAGTACTTC
CASSYGTSALGETQYF
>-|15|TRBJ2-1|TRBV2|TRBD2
TGTGCCAGCAGGGCTACTAGCGGGGGGCTCGGTGAGCAGTTCTTC
CASRATSGGLGEQFF
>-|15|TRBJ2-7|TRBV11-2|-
TGTGCCAGCAGCCTCCCGTACGCAGGGGTCTACGAGCAGTACTTC
CASSLPYAGVYEQYF
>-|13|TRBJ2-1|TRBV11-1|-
TGTGCCAGCAGCTGGAAAGACAACAATGAGCAGTTCTTC
CASSWKDNNEQFF
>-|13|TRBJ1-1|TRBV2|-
TGTGCCAGCCCGTCCCGGGGGGACACTGAAGCTTTCTTT
CASPSRGDTEAFF
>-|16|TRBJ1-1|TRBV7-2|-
TGTGCCAGCTCTCGCTCCTCACCCCGAATGAACACTGAAGCTTTCTTT
CASSRSSPRMNTEAFF
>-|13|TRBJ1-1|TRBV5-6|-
TGTGCCAGCAGAATGAGCCGGACGGGCGAAGCTTTCTTT
CASRMSRTGEAFF
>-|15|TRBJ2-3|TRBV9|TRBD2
TGTGCCAGCAGCGTAGCTAGCGGGAGCACAGATACGCAGTATTTT
CASSVASGSTDTQYF
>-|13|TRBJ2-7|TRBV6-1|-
TGTGCCAGCAGCAACAGTGGTACCTACGAGCAGTACTTC
CASSNSGTYEQYF
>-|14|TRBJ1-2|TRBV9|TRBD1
TGTGCCAGCAGCCGGACAGGGGGCGACTATGGCTACACCTTC
CASSRTGGDYGYTF
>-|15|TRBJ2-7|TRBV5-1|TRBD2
TGCGCCAGCAGCTTGGCCTCGGGAGGTTCCTACGAGCAGTACTTC
CASSLASGGSYEQYF
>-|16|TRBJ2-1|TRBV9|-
TGTGCCAGCAGCGTACTTAGCAGCCCTTTCTACAATGAGCAGTTCTTC
CASSVLSSPFYNEQFF
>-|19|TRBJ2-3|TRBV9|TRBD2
TGTGCCAGCAGCGTAGCTACTTCCGGGGGGAAAGGATTCACAGATACGCAGTATTTT
CASSVATSGGKGFTDTQYF
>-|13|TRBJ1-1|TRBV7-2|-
TGTGCCAGCAGTTGGACAGTGAACACTGAAGCTTTCTTT
CASSWTVNTEAFF
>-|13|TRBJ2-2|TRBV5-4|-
TGTGCCAGCAGCTTGGGCCAGGCCGGGGAGCTGTTTTTT
CASSLGQAGELFF
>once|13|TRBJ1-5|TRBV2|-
TGTGCCAGCACGGGATTCAGCAATCAGCCCCAGCATTTT
CASTGFSNQPQHF
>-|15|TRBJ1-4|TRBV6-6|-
TGTGCCAGCAGTTACACCAGGGGCACTAATGAAAAACTGTTTTTT
CASSYTRGTNEKLFF
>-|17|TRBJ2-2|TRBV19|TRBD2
TGTGCCAGTAGTATAGGACTAGCGGGAGCGAGTACCGGGGAGCTGTTTTTT
CASSIGLAGASTGELFF
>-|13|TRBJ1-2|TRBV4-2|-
TGTGCCAGCAGGAACGTTGGAGGGGATGGCTACACCTTC
CASRNVGGDGYTF
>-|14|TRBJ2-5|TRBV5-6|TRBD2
TGTGCCAGCAGCCCTATGGGACTACAAGAGACCCAGTACTTC
CASSPMGLQETQYF
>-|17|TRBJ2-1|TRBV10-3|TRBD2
TGTGCCATCAGCCCTTTCTCCGGGACTAGCGAGGACAATGAGCAGTTCTTC
CAISPFSGTSEDNEQFF
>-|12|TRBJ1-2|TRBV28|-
TGTGCCAGCAGCTTAGGGACCTATGGCTACACCTTC
CASSLGTYGYTF
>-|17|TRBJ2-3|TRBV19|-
TGTGCCAGTAGTAGCTACAGGTTAGGCCCTGCCACAGATACGCAGTATTTT
CASSSYRLGPATDTQYF
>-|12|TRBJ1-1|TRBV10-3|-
TGTGCCACCATCGGGGGGGAGGCTGAAGCTTTCTTT
CATIGGEAEAFF
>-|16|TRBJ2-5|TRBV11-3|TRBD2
TGTGCCAGCAGCTTAGAGGTAGCGGGAGGGCGTGAGACCCAGTACTTC
CASSLEVAGGRETQYF